This T cell receptor beta chain derives from a study of Ad26.COV2.S vaccination and SARS-CoV-2 variants (dated by TCRdb to the early 2020s). Background for the entire study: Donors in the vaccine arm were drawn from COV1001, a phase I-IIa trial of Ad26.COV2.S in healthy adults that was multicentre, randomized, double-blind and placebo-controlled. Ad26.COV2.S was given intramuscularly at 5x10^10 or 1x10^11 viral particles, as a single shot or as two shots 56 days apart. TCRbeta repertoire sequencing served as the tool for gauging how specific and how broad the SARS-CoV-2-reactive T cell receptors were following Ad26.COV2.S vaccination. A total of approximately 30 samples were included in the TCR-sequenced set, comprising roughly 20 Ad26.COV2.S vaccine recipients, 5 placebo recipients and 8 SARS-CoV-2 convalescent individuals. Trial participants were randomized into five groups of five: low-dose or high-dose Ad26.COV2.S given once or twice, or placebo on both occasions. Blinding of investigators to trial group allocation was maintained during experiments and outcome assessment.

The immunoSEQ Assay was the method used to sequence TCRbeta CDR3 regions. After extraction, genomic DNA underwent amplification by bias-controlled multiplex PCR, followed by high-throughput sequencing. The source study handled its data this way. To quantify the absolute abundance of every unique TCRbeta CDR3 region, sequences were collapsed and filtered. T cell fraction was estimated by normalizing TCRbeta template counts to usable DNA, with usable DNA measured through amplification of reference genes found in all nucleated cells. Repertoire TCRs were annotated as SARS-CoV-2-specific when V gene, CDR3 amino acid sequence and J gene were exactly matched to a known reactive TCR set. The reference SARS-CoV-2 TCR set came from MIRA and was filtered for enrichment in COVID-19-positive ImmuneCODE repertoires, removing public or cross-reactive TCRs. Drawing on the MIRA antigens, annotated TCRs were analysed further at the level of specific ORF or position within ORF. Breadth was defined as annotated unique rearrangements over total unique productive rearrangements; depth was the summed frequency of those rearrangements. TCR breadth was compared between groups using two-sided Wilcoxon rank-sum tests. TCRdb carries this immuneACCESS record with in-frame sequences only. Its versions omit some clonotypes, under half of them owing to an unresolved V gene in the studies checked, with the rest unexplained. V and J calls plus clone size are reproduced from that table; the DNA served to infer D and trimming. This sample gives around 340,000 clones in total; 80% to 90% of them show up just once. Under 6% of the sample comes from the top ten.

V sheds 2 bases and J sheds 3 bases, leaving 0 bases between their ends. The CDR3 has 11 amino acids, counting the end cysteine and phenylalanine. The retained sequence is limited to the CDR3, 33 bases, with the frame set at the first base. For this clone: The antigen it recognizes is unknown. Base qualities are not provided; no much larger clone lies one nucleotide away. Other nucleotide sequences from this sample produce the same CDR3.

Study-wide findings and limitations: After vaccination, substantial breadth of spike-specific CD8+ and CD4+ T cell responses was reported. Vaccine and placebo recipients had similar non-spike TCR breadth, a finding consistent with the vaccine containing only spike. Compared with placebo recipients, Ad26.COV2.S recipients showed higher spike-specific TCR breadth (P = 0.0014). According to the authors, total T cell responses may have been underestimated by the TCR breadth and depth analyses. The study was not powered to compare responses between vaccine doses or regimens.

The sample's treatment or condition, from its label and the paper: some 20 received Ad26.COV2.S at low or high dose, single or two shots; 5 received placebo; per-sample allocation not given. Repertoires of vaccine and placebo recipients were sequenced from samples taken on day 63 after the first injection. Between 29 July and 7 August 2020, Cohort 1b enrolled 20 to 30 adults aged 18-55 years at one site in Boston, USA. Ad26.COV2.S consisted of a replication-incompetent adenovirus type 26 vector by which a prefusion-stabilized SARS-CoV-2 spike protein from the original Wuhan strain was expressed. The TCR comes from a person aged 18 to 59 who received the Ad26.COV2.S COVID-19 vaccine or a placebo. Material: peripheral blood, obtained in a trial of Ad26.COV2.S vaccine versus placebo. Rearrangement joined TRBV12-3 or TRBV12-4 to TRBJ2-3; the D gene cannot be resolved reliably. The DNA sequence is TGTGCCAGCAGTTTAACAGATACGCAGTATTTT. The resulting protein is CASSLTDTQYF.